Presented here are 5 T cell receptor beta chains from one specimen sequenced in a study of cytomegalovirus exposure and HLA in healthy donors. Use of 60 Vbeta and 13 Jbeta primers characterized the PCR. Generated by immunoSEQ multiplex PCR, the TCRdb table keeps only in-frame clones and is missing some. This table has approximately 120,000 clones, roughly 74% appearing once. The sample comprised PBMCs. The receptor set was obtained from a woman aged 50 to 60 in good health and CMV-seropositive.

A few counts support this clone. J is TRBJ2-5 and V is TRBV6-1; 12 positions agree with TRBD1. V lost 2 bases and J lost 5; bases outside the gene matches: 12. Per germline, CDR1 MNHNS and CDR2 SASEGT. CDR3 length equals 18 residues. CDR3 coding DNA: TGTGCCAGCAGTGAACTGGGGGACAGGGGGCCAAAGAGCGAGACCCAGTACTTC. Its translation is CASSELGDRGPKSETQYF.

This chain links TRBV2 with TRBJ1-2; no clear D. The V and J ends lost 8 bases and 5 bases respectively, with 15 bases between them. The CDR3 consists of 13 residues. CDR1 is SNHLY, CDR2 FYNNEI, per germline. CDR3 sequence: CASGEGLRYGYTF. The CDR3, as DNA: TGTGCCAGCGGGGAAGGACTCCGTTATGGCTACACCTTC.

The CDR3 reads CASNPYGGDQETQYF. The CDR3 DNA is TGCGCCAGCAATCCGTACGGGGGGGACCAAGAGACCCAGTACTTC. The rearrangement joins TRBV5-1 to TRBJ2-5, with TRBD2 matching over 8 bases. Germline CDR1 and CDR2: SGHRS and YFSETQ. V was pared by 6 bases and J by 0 bases, with 7 bases of the junction left unmatched. This CDR3 region has 15 residues.

This CDR3 is CAWREGVNGYTF. As DNA, the CDR3 is TGTGCCTGGAGAGAGGGAGTGAACGGCTACACCTTC. The chain recombines TRBV30 with TRBJ1-2; D gene uncertain. V lost 3 bases, J lost 8 bases, and 13 bases lay in between. Germline CDR1 and CDR2: GTSNPN and SVGIG (reference sequence). The CDR3 runs 12 residues.

The rearrangement uses TRBV28 and TRBJ1-2, with 8 positions matching TRBD1. V trimming: 10 bases; J trimming: 6 bases; junction bases outside the gene matches: 4. CDR3 length: 11 residues. The V gene's germline CDR1 is MDHEN and CDR2 SYDVKM. CDR3 amino acids: CATLQGDGYTF. The CDR3 region has the DNA TGTGCCACCCTACAGGGGGATGGCTACACCTTC.